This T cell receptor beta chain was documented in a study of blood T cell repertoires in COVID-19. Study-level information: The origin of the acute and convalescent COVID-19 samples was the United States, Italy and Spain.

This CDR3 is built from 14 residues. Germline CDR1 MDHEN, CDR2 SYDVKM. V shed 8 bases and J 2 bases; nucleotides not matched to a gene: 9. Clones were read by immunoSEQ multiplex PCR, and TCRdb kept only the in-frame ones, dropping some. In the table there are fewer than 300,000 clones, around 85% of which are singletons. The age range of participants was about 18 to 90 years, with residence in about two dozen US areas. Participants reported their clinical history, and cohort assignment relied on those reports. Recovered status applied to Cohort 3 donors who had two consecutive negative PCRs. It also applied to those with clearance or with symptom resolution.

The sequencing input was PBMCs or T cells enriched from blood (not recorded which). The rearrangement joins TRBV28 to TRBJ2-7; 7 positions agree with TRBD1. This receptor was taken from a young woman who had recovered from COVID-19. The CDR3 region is CASLGAGGAYEQYF. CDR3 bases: TGTGCCAGCCTAGGGGCAGGGGGAGCCTACGAGCAGTACTTC.